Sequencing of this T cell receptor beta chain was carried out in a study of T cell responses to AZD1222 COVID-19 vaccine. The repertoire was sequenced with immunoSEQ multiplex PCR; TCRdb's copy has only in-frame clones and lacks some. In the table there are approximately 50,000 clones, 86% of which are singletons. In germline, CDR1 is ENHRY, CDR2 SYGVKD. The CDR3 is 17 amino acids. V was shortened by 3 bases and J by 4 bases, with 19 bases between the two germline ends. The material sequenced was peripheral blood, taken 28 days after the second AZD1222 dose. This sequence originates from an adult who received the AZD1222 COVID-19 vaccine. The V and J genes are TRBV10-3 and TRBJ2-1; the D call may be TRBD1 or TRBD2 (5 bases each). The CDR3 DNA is TGTGCCATCAGTGAATCCAGGGACGAAAATTTATACAATGAGCAGTTCTTC. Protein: CAISESRDENLYNEQFF.